This T cell receptor beta chain was recorded in a study of T cells in Graves' hyperthyroidism and ophthalmopathy. On this clonotype: Its antigen is unknown.

What was amplified from RNA transcripts were TCR beta CDR3 regions. HTBI primers were employed in a first-round RT-PCR of the TCR CDR3. TCRdb fed the multiplex PCR reads into MiXCR, producing one record per CDR3 protein. The data contain a few hundred thousand distinct CDR3 sequences, 15% to 20% of them singletons. Patients with ophthalmopathy all had a Clinical Activity Score of at least 3, a NOSPECS grade of at least 4 and duration under 3 months. Isolation of PBMCs was performed on about 10 ml fresh peripheral blood. Study-level results: Ophthalmopathy prediction by the model preceded onset by a median roughly 6 months. Separation of ophthalmopathy from stable hyperthyroidism was achieved by a 13 V-J model.

This CDR3 contains 15 residues. V trimming: 4 bases; J trimming: 6 bases; junction bases outside the gene matches: 9. Germline lookup yields CDR1 DFQATT and CDR2 SNEGSKA (reference sequence). The rearrangement links TRBV20-1 to TRBJ2-2, with TRBD1 matching 9 bases. The sample was blood. The sequence was obtained from a woman in her 30s with Graves' ophthalmopathy. CDR3 sequence reads: CSATRGTGSAGELFF. For the CDR3, the DNA is TGCAGTGCTACCCGCGGGACAGGGTCTGCCGGGGAGCTGTTTTTT.